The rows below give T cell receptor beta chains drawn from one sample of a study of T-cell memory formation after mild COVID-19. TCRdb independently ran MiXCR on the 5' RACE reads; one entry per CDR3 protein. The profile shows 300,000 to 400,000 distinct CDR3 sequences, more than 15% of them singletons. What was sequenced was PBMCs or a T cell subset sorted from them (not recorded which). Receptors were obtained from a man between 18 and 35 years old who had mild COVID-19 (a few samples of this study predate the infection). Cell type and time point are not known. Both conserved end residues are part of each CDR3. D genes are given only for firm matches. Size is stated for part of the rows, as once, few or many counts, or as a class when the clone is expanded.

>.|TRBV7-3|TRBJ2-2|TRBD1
TGTGCCAGCAGAACCGGGACAGCTTTTCCCCCCGGGGAGCTGTTTTTT
CASRTGTAFPPGELFF
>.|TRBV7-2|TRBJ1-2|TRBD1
TGTGCCAGCAGCTGGGACAGGGGGTCCTATGGCTACACCTTC
CASSWDRGSYGYTF
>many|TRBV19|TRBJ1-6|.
TGTGCCAGTAGTCCAGCAGGTCGGGCTTCACCCCTCCACTTT
CASSPAGRASPLHF
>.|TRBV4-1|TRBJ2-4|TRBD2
TGCGCCAGCAGCCCGGGACTAGCGGGGGGCCGCGCCAAAAACATTCAGTACTTC
CASSPGLAGGRAKNIQYF
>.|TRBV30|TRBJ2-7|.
TGTGCCTGGAGTGTAAGCTACGAGCAGTACTTC
CAWSVSYEQYF
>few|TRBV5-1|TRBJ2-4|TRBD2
TGCGCCAGCAGCTTGGTTGGTAGCGGGGGAGCCAAAAACATTCAGTACTTC
CASSLVGSGGAKNIQYF
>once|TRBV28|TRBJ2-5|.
TGTGCCAGCAGTGGTTGGGGGGAACAAGAGACCCAGTACTTC
CASSGWGEQETQYF
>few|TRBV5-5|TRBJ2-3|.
TGTGCCAGCAGCCGTACCACAGATACGCAGTATTTT
CASSRTTDTQYF
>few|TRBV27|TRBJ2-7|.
TGTGCCAGCAGGCAGGGGTCCTCCTACGAGCAGTACTTC
CASRQGSSYEQYF
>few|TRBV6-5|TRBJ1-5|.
TGTGCCAGCAGTTACTCAGCTACACAGGCCCAGCCCCAGCATTTT
CASSYSATQAQPQHF
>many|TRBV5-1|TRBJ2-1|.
TGCGCCAGCAGCTTTCCCGCCAACTACAATGAGCAGTTCTTC
CASSFPANYNEQFF
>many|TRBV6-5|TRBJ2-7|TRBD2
TGTGCCAGCAGCCAGACTAGCGGGGGGTTCTACGAGCAGTACTTC
CASSQTSGGFYEQYF
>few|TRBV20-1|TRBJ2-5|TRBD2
TGCAGTGCCAGACCCAGCGGGGGGGCCGGGTTTGAGACCCAGTACTTC
CSARPSGGAGFETQYF
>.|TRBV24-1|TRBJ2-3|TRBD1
TGTGCCACCCGAGCCCGGGCAGGGGGCGCAGATACGCAGTATTTT
CATRARAGGADTQYF
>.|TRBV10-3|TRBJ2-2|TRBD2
TGTGCCATCAGTGGGGCCCGGGGGGGAGCGAACACCGGGGAGCTGTTTTTT
CAISGARGGANTGELFF
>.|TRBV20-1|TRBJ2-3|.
TGCAGTGCTGGGGGCCTGGCGATTGGCACAGATACGCAGTATTTT
CSAGGLAIGTDTQYF
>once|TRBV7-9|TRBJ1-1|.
TGTGCCAGCAGCTTTTTAATGGAGGCTGAAGCTTTCTTT
CASSFLMEAEAFF
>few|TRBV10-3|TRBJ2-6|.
TGTGCCATTTCCAGAGGGGAAGGGGCCAACGTCCTGACTTTC
CAISRGEGANVLTF
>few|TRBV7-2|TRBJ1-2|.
TGTGCCAGCAGCAAGGGGAGTCTCCATGGCTACACCTTC
CASSKGSLHGYTF
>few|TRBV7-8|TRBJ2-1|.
TGTGCCAGCAGCTTAGTCGTGGGGACCACCAATGAGCAGTTCTTC
CASSLVVGTTNEQFF
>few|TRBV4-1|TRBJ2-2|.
TGCGCCAGCAGCCTCCTCGGCGGGGCGGGGGAGCTGTTTTTT
CASSLLGGAGELFF
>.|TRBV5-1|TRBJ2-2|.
TGCGCCAGCAGCTTCCGTATGGTGAACACCGGGGAGCTGTTTTTT
CASSFRMVNTGELFF
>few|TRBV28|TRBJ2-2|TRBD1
TGTGCCAGCAGACCGTCCTGGACAGGGGTTTTATCCGGGGAGCTGTTTTTT
CASRPSWTGVLSGELFF
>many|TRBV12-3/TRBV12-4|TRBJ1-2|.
TGTGCCAGCACCCCCGTGGGCAGCTACTATGGCTACACCTTC
CASTPVGSYYGYTF
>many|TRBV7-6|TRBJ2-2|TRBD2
TGTGCCAGCAGCCCCCGGGGGGGGGTGAACACCGGGGAGCTGTTTTTT
CASSPRGGVNTGELFF
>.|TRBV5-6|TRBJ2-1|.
TGTGCCAGCAGCCCAGCATGGGGGTTGGATGAGCAGTTCTTC
CASSPAWGLDEQFF
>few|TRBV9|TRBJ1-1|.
TGTGCCAGCAGCGTCACTTCGGGTGTCACTGAAGCTTTCTTT
CASSVTSGVTEAFF
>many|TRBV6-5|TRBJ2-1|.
TGTGCCAGCAGCACTAGCTCCTACAATGAGCAGTTCTTC
CASSTSSYNEQFF
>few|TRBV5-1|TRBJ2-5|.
TGCGCCAGCAGCTTGGGCTCGGGCAGGGAAGAGACCCAGTACTTC
CASSLGSGREETQYF
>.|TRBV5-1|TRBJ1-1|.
TGCGCCAGCAGCTTGGATCGCCGAAGGGACGCTTTCTTT
CASSLDRRRDAFF
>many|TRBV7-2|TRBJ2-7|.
TGTGCCAGCAGCTTCCTCCCCTACGAGCAGTACTTC
CASSFLPYEQYF
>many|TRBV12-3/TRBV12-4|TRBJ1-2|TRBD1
TGTGCCAGCAGCCAGGGACAGGGGGCTGATGGATGGTACTATGGCTACACCTTC
CASSQGQGADGWYYGYTF
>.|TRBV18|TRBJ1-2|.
TGTGCCAGCTCACCAGAGACGCAGCCTCCCAATGGCTACACCTTC
CASSPETQPPNGYTF